This is a list of T cell receptor beta chains from one sample in a study of blood T cell repertoires in COVID-19. Profiled with immunoSEQ multiplex PCR; TCRdb holds only in-frame clones, not every one. The data hold 250,000 to 300,000 clones, with 91% observed a single time. Sequenced: PBMCs or T cells enriched from blood (not recorded which). All receptors come from a human donor in a cohort exposed to, infected with or recovered from COVID-19 (not recorded which). The donor label of this sample is uncertain. Each CDR3 is given with its conserved first and last residue. Each record gives: J gene, CDR3 length, clone size, V gene, D gene, CDR3 DNA, CDR3 protein. D genes are given only for firm matches. Where a row states a size, it is once, few, many or the class of an expanded clone; other rows omit it.

j_gene: TRBJ1-2
len: 14
abundance: NA
v_gene: TRBV5-1
d_gene: TRBD1
CDR3nt: TGCGCCAGCAGCACGGGACAGGGGTTTGACGGCTACACCTTC
CDR3aa: CASSTGQGFDGYTF

j_gene: TRBJ1-5
len: 15
abundance: NA
v_gene: TRBV23-1
d_gene: NA
CDR3nt: TGCGCCAGCAGTCAATGGGGGCAGGCCGACCAGCCCCAGCATTTT
CDR3aa: CASSQWGQADQPQHF

j_gene: TRBJ1-2
len: 15
abundance: NA
v_gene: TRBV7-3
d_gene: NA
CDR3nt: TGTGCCAGCAGCACCTTACAGGTTACTAACTATGGCTACACCTTC
CDR3aa: CASSTLQVTNYGYTF

j_gene: TRBJ1-1
len: 14
abundance: NA
v_gene: TRBV19
d_gene: TRBD1
CDR3nt: TGTGCCAGTAGTCCGGGGACAGGCTTCACTGAAGCTTTCTTT
CDR3aa: CASSPGTGFTEAFF

j_gene: TRBJ2-3
len: 14
abundance: NA
v_gene: TRBV5-1
d_gene: NA
CDR3nt: TGCGCCAGCAGGGCGCGGGGGACACTAGATACGCAGTATTTT
CDR3aa: CASRARGTLDTQYF

j_gene: TRBJ2-5
len: 14
abundance: NA
v_gene: TRBV5-1
d_gene: TRBD1
CDR3nt: TGCGCCAGCAGCCCGACAGGGGGCGAAGAGACCCAGTACTTC
CDR3aa: CASSPTGGEETQYF

j_gene: TRBJ2-7
len: 15
abundance: once
v_gene: TRBV11-3
d_gene: TRBD2
CDR3nt: TGTGCCAGCAGCGACGGACTAGCGGGCCGCTACGAGCAGTACTTC
CDR3aa: CASSDGLAGRYEQYF

j_gene: TRBJ1-4
len: 15
abundance: NA
v_gene: TRBV4-1
d_gene: NA
CDR3nt: TGCGCCAGCAGCCAAGCGACAGGAATTAGCGAAAAACTGTTTTTT
CDR3aa: CASSQATGISEKLFF

j_gene: TRBJ1-3
len: 16
abundance: few
v_gene: TRBV9
d_gene: NA
CDR3nt: TGTGCCAGCAGCGTAGGGATAAATGGGGGACAAGACACCATATATTTT
CDR3aa: CASSVGINGGQDTIYF

j_gene: TRBJ1-5
len: 14
abundance: NA
v_gene: TRBV3-1/TRBV3-2
d_gene: NA
CDR3nt: TGTGCCAGCAGCCAAGAAACAGGGCGACAGCCCCAGCATTTT
CDR3aa: CASSQETGRQPQHF

j_gene: TRBJ2-2
len: 12
abundance: once
v_gene: TRBV11-3
d_gene: NA
CDR3nt: TGTGCCAGCAGCTCCGACACCGGGGAGCTGTTTTTT
CDR3aa: CASSSDTGELFF

j_gene: TRBJ2-7
len: 11
abundance: NA
v_gene: TRBV30
d_gene: NA
CDR3nt: TGTGCCTGGAGTGGGAGCCACGAGCAGTACTTC
CDR3aa: CAWSGSHEQYF

j_gene: TRBJ1-2
len: 17
abundance: NA
v_gene: TRBV7-9
d_gene: TRBD1
CDR3nt: TGTGCCAGCAGCTCCCTCCGGGACAGGGGACCGGGCTATGGCTACACCTTC
CDR3aa: CASSSLRDRGPGYGYTF

j_gene: TRBJ1-2
len: 14
abundance: NA
v_gene: TRBV7-2
d_gene: NA
CDR3nt: TGTGCCAGCAGCTCGACCGCCGAGGTCGGTGGCTACACCTTC
CDR3aa: CASSSTAEVGGYTF

j_gene: TRBJ1-2
len: 17
abundance: NA
v_gene: TRBV4-1
d_gene: NA
CDR3nt: TGCGCCAGCAGCCACCCCGTGGGGAGAGACTTTAACTATGGCTACACCTTC
CDR3aa: CASSHPVGRDFNYGYTF

j_gene: TRBJ2-5
len: 13
abundance: NA
v_gene: TRBV7-7
d_gene: NA
CDR3nt: TGTGCCAGCAGCCGACAATTCGGAGAGACCCAGTACTTC
CDR3aa: CASSRQFGETQYF

j_gene: TRBJ1-2
len: 13
abundance: NA
v_gene: TRBV19
d_gene: TRBD1
CDR3nt: TGTGCCAGTAGTGTGACAGGGGGCTTTGGCTACACCTTC
CDR3aa: CASSVTGGFGYTF

j_gene: TRBJ1-3
len: 15
abundance: NA
v_gene: TRBV11-2
d_gene: NA
CDR3nt: TGTGCCAGCAGCTTAGAGAGGAGCTCTGGAAACACCATATATTTT
CDR3aa: CASSLERSSGNTIYF

j_gene: TRBJ2-5
len: 16
abundance: NA
v_gene: TRBV7-3
d_gene: TRBD2
CDR3nt: TGTGCCAGCAGCTTCAGCGGGGGGGCCGGTGGAGAGACCCAGTACTTC
CDR3aa: CASSFSGGAGGETQYF

j_gene: TRBJ1-2
len: 14
abundance: NA
v_gene: TRBV29-1
d_gene: TRBD1
CDR3nt: TGCAGCGTTGCTGGACAGGGGGCTCCGAGTGGCTACACCTTC
CDR3aa: CSVAGQGAPSGYTF

j_gene: TRBJ1-1
len: 14
abundance: NA
v_gene: TRBV9
d_gene: NA
CDR3nt: TGTGCCAGCAGCCCTGACGGGGGGAACACTGAAGCTTTCTTT
CDR3aa: CASSPDGGNTEAFF

j_gene: TRBJ2-1
len: 12
abundance: NA
v_gene: TRBV18
d_gene: TRBD1
CDR3nt: TGTGCCAGCTCACCTATGGACAGGGGGCAGTTCTTC
CDR3aa: CASSPMDRGQFF

j_gene: TRBJ1-1
len: 16
abundance: NA
v_gene: TRBV29-1
d_gene: TRBD1
CDR3nt: TGCAGCGTTGCCGGACGCCGGGACAGCTCGAACACTGAAGCTTTCTTT
CDR3aa: CSVAGRRDSSNTEAFF

j_gene: TRBJ2-3
len: 15
abundance: NA
v_gene: TRBV3-1/TRBV3-2
d_gene: TRBD2
CDR3nt: TGTGCCAGCAGCCAACGACTAGCGGCTGCGGATACGCAGTATTTT
CDR3aa: CASSQRLAAADTQYF

j_gene: TRBJ2-7
len: 12
abundance: NA
v_gene: TRBV5-1
d_gene: NA
CDR3nt: TGCGCCAGCAGCTTGGGAGGCTACGAGCAGTACTTC
CDR3aa: CASSLGGYEQYF

j_gene: TRBJ1-2
len: 14
abundance: once
v_gene: TRBV19
d_gene: NA
CDR3nt: TGTGCCAGTAAATCAGGCCCCCCTAACTATGGCTACACCTTC
CDR3aa: CASKSGPPNYGYTF

j_gene: TRBJ1-4
len: 17
abundance: NA
v_gene: TRBV21-1
d_gene: NA
CDR3nt: TGTGCCAGCAGCTCCCCGACTTCTCGCGGAACTAATGAAAAACTGTTTTTT
CDR3aa: CASSSPTSRGTNEKLFF

j_gene: TRBJ1-2
len: 16
abundance: NA
v_gene: TRBV3-1/TRBV3-2
d_gene: NA
CDR3nt: TGTGCCAGCAGCCAAAAAATAACCCCGGGGGGCGGTGGCTACACCTTC
CDR3aa: CASSQKITPGGGGYTF

j_gene: TRBJ1-1
len: 14
abundance: once
v_gene: TRBV7-8
d_gene: NA
CDR3nt: TGTGCCAGCAGCTTAGGGGCGGGGAACACTGAAGCTTTCTTT
CDR3aa: CASSLGAGNTEAFF

j_gene: TRBJ2-5
len: 14
abundance: NA
v_gene: TRBV4-2
d_gene: NA
CDR3nt: TGTGCCAGCAGCCGAACACGGGGTCAAGAGACCCAGTACTTC
CDR3aa: CASSRTRGQETQYF

j_gene: TRBJ1-6
len: 14
abundance: once
v_gene: TRBV6-5
d_gene: NA
CDR3nt: TGTGCCAGCAGTCTTACAGGGAGCAATTCACCCCTCCACTTT
CDR3aa: CASSLTGSNSPLHF

j_gene: TRBJ2-7
len: 11
abundance: NA
v_gene: TRBV30
d_gene: NA
CDR3nt: TGTGCCTGGAGTGGCTATTACGAGCAGTACTTC
CDR3aa: CAWSGYYEQYF

j_gene: TRBJ1-3
len: 14
abundance: NA
v_gene: TRBV9
d_gene: NA
CDR3nt: TGTGCCAGCAGCGTAGATGGGGGCGGAAACACCATATATTTT
CDR3aa: CASSVDGGGNTIYF

j_gene: TRBJ2-1
len: 15
abundance: NA
v_gene: TRBV11-2
d_gene: TRBD2
CDR3nt: TGTGCCAGCAGCTTCGGGACTACAACCTACAATGAGCAGTTCTTC
CDR3aa: CASSFGTTTYNEQFF

j_gene: TRBJ2-1
len: 15
abundance: NA
v_gene: TRBV7-2
d_gene: TRBD2
CDR3nt: TGTGCCAGCACCCTTCTAGCGGGGGGACTCAATGAGCAGTTCTTC
CDR3aa: CASTLLAGGLNEQFF

j_gene: TRBJ2-1
len: 15
abundance: NA
v_gene: TRBV7-7
d_gene: NA
CDR3nt: TGTGCCAGCAGCTTAGTGGCGGGGTCCTACAATGAGCAGTTCTTC
CDR3aa: CASSLVAGSYNEQFF